The 11 T cell receptor beta chains listed next were all sequenced from one sample in a study of CD8+ T cells in alopecia areata. Treatment given: oral pan-JAK inhibitor, 5-10 mg twice daily. It was cDNA, reverse transcribed from extracted RNA, that served as the sequencing template. Data came from immunoSEQ multiplex PCR; TCRdb stores just in-frame clones and leaves some out. The sample lists about 140,000 clones; around 86% were seen once. The material sequenced was CD8+ T cells sorted from blood, taken at week 4, from a patient treated with tofacitinib. The origin of the receptors is a human donor with alopecia areata.

This clone was observed a single time. CDR3 sequence (DNA): TGTGCCAGCAGCCTACCTTTCGATAATTCACCCCTCCACTTT. Translation: CASSLPFDNSPLHF. The rearrangement uses TRBV7-2 and TRBJ1-6; D remains ambiguous. CDR3 length: 14 residues. Germline assignment: CDR1 SGHTA and CDR2 FQGNSA. The V end was cut by 5 bases, the J end by 5 bases, with 10 bases between.

The chain uses TRBV5-1 and TRBJ1-1, with D perhaps matching TRBD1 (6 bases). The germline CDR1 and CDR2 sequences are SGHRS and YFSETQ. Deletions cut 4 bases from V and 0 bases from J, with 19 bases between. The CDR3 length is 17 residues. CDR3 sequence (DNA): TGCGCCAGCAGCATAGACAGGACGGACATCATGAACACTGAAGCTTTCTTT. Translating it yields CASSIDRTDIMNTEAFF. Full variable domain (rest looked up from reference TRBV5-1 and TRBJ1-1): KAGVTQTPRYLIKTRGQQVTLSCSPISGHRSVSWYQQTPGQGLQFLFEYFSETQRNKGNFPGRFSGRQFSNSRSEMNVSTLELGDSALYLCASSIDRTDIMNTEAFFGQGTRLTVV.

CDR3 nucleotide sequence: TGTGCCAGCAGCTTTGGGGGGGCCGGGGCCAACGTCCTGACTTTC. Its protein is CASSFGGAGANVLTF. J is TRBJ2-6 and V is TRBV7-2; D is possibly TRBD2 (7 bases). CDR3 size: 15 residues. Trimming removed 3 bases from V and 4 bases from J, with 10 bases in between. Germline V gives CDR1 SGHTA, CDR2 FQGNSA.

The chain has TRBV4-1 and TRBJ2-7; the D gene could be TRBD1 or TRBD2 (6 bases each). Trimming removed 0 bases at V and 0 bases at J, with 15 bases between. The germline gives CDR1 MGHRA, CDR2 YSYEKL. The CDR3 contains 17 residues. CDR3 DNA sequence: TGCGCCAGCAGCCAAGAAGACGTGGGGGGCTCCTCCTACGAGCAGTACTTC. Translated, it gives CASSQEDVGGSSYEQYF.

This clone showed up just a few times. The chain carries TRBV7-8 and TRBJ2-7; D is uncertain. The CDR3 contains 13 residues. Trimming left V 4 bases short and J 0 bases short, with 7 bases between. Germline CDR1 SGHVS, CDR2 FQNEAQ. The CDR3 coding sequence is TGTGCCAGCAGCTCTCCTGACTCCTACGAGCAGTACTTC. This sequence encodes CASSSPDSYEQYF.

The chain employs TRBV11-1 and TRBJ2-7; 10 bases align to TRBD1. Losses at the gene ends were 2 bases for V and 5 bases for J; bases not matched to a gene: 12. The V gene's germline CDR1 is SGHAT and CDR2 FQDESV (reference sequence). This CDR3 region has 17 residues. The CDR3: CASSLYPDRGLGNEQYF. For the CDR3, the DNA is TGTGCCAGCAGCTTATACCCTGACAGGGGGCTTGGGAACGAGCAGTACTTC.

In its sample, this clone was seen a few times. The rearrangement uses TRBV27 and TRBJ2-1, with 9 bases matching TRBD2. This CDR3 has 14 residues. CDR1 MNHEY and CDR2 SMNVEV come from the germline V gene (reference sequence). V gave up 3 bases and J gave up 10 bases; unmatched junction bases: 7. The DNA of the CDR3 is TGTGCCAGCAGTTTGTGGCAAGGACTAGCGGAGCAGTTCTTC. Translating gives CASSLWQGLAEQFF.

The rearrangement links TRBV4-2 to TRBJ2-5; TRBD2 agrees at 9 bases. The J call may not be correct, given that the DNA end is closer to TRBJ2-7. Germline-derived CDR1 and CDR2 are LGHNA and YNFKEQ. The CDR3 consists of 16 residues. The CDR3 region is CASSQEGAAGGYEQYF. CDR3 DNA sequence: TGTGCCAGCAGCCAAGAGGGTGCGGCGGGAGGGTACGAGCAGTACTTC.

This clone was detected a few times. V and J are TRBV7-9 and TRBJ2-3, with TRBD2 matching 10 bases. The CDR3 contains 15 residues. The germline V gene encodes CDR1 SEHNR and CDR2 FQNEAQ (reference sequence). Losses at the gene ends were 3 bases for V and 2 bases for J; bases not matched to a gene: 2. CDR3 protein: CASSFSGGPTDTQYF. The CDR3, as DNA: TGTGCCAGCAGCTTTAGCGGGGGGCCCACAGATACGCAGTATTTT. The variable domain in full, with the rest retrieved from reference TRBV7-9 and TRBJ2-3, is DTGVSQNPRHKITKRGQNVTFRCDPISEHNRLYWYRQTLGQGPEFLTYFQNEAQLEKSRLLSDRFSAERPKGSFSTLEIQRTEQGDSAMYLCASSFSGGPTDTQYFGPGTRLTVL.

The chain has TRBV7-9 and TRBJ2-7; 10 bases are a match to TRBD1. CDR3 length: 12 amino acids. The trim removed 10 bases at V and 2 bases at J, leaving 2 bases unmatched. From germline, CDR1 is SEHNR and CDR2 FQNEAQ (reference sequence). In nucleotides, the CDR3 is TGTGCCACCGGGACAGGGGCCTACGAGCAGTACTTC. It encodes CATGTGAYEQYF.

This clone was counted a few times. This rearrangement joins TRBV29-1 to TRBJ1-5; a possible D gene is TRBD1 (5 bases). The germline V gene has CDR1 SQVTM and CDR2 ANQGSEA. This CDR3 is 14 amino acids long. Trimming took off 4 bases at V and 0 bases at J, with 10 bases between the two ends. The DNA for the CDR3 is TGCAGCGTTGGGGACGGCTATAGCAATCAGCCCCAGCATTTT. It is translated as CSVGDGYSNQPQHF.